Following are 12 T cell receptor beta chains from one sample sequenced in a study of CD8 T cells in Susac syndrome. Random-hexamer reverse transcription was applied to 0.5 to 1 ug RNA. MiXCR was run by TCRdb on the immunoSEQ multiplex PCR reads, yielding one entry per CDR3 protein. Counted here are around 180,000 distinct CDR3 sequences, roughly 94% occurring once; the ten biggest clones make up roughly 0.12%. Sequenced sample: CD4+ T cells from PBMCs. These receptors came from a human donor with Susac syndrome.

The chain recombines TRBV5-6 with TRBJ1-2; D unclear. Trimming removed 0 bases at V and 8 bases at J, with 5 bases between. The germline gives CDR1 SGHDT, CDR2 YYEEEE. The CDR3 extends over 11 amino acids. This CDR3 reads CASSLGLGYTF. CDR3 bases: TGTGCCAGCAGCTTGGGCCTGGGCTACACCTTC.

This sequence joins TRBV24-1 and TRBJ1-5; unclear D gene. The length of the CDR3 is 14 residues. The germline V and J ends were trimmed by 3 bases and 5 bases, with 10 bases remaining between them. Looked up from germline, CDR1 is KGHDR and CDR2 is SFDVKD. In DNA, the CDR3 is TGTGCCACCAGTGATCCCCGGGGATATCAGCCCCAGCATTTT. Its translation: CATSDPRGYQPQHF.

This CDR3 reads CAISEFGEAFF. The CDR3 coding sequence is TGTGCCATCAGTGAGTTCGGGGAAGCTTTCTTT. V is TRBV10-3 and J is TRBJ1-1; no clear D. The CDR3 extends over 11 amino acids. CDR1 and CDR2 (germline): ENHRY, SYGVKD. V lost 1 base and J lost 8, with 5 bases in between.

For the CDR3, the DNA is TGCAGTGCTAGAGGGACAGGGAGGAGTGAAGCTTTCTTT. Translation gives CSARGTGRSEAFF. The rearrangement links TRBV20-1 to TRBJ1-1, with 8 positions matching TRBD1. The junction had 5 bases not matched to a gene; V was cut back by 1 base and J by 7 bases. Per germline, CDR1 DFQATT and CDR2 SNEGSKA (reference sequence). The CDR3 totals 13 residues.

V and J are TRBV10-3 and TRBJ2-3; 10 bases align to TRBD2. The CDR3 contains 12 residues. V dropped 8 bases and J dropped 4; count of bases not matched to a gene: 0. Germline CDR1 and CDR2: ENHRY and SYGVKD. In nucleotides, the CDR3 is TGTGCCATCGGGACTAGCGCAGATACGCAGTATTTT. Translating it yields CAIGTSADTQYF.

This clonotype occurred a few times. V gene TRBV3-1 combines with J gene TRBJ1-2, with 11 nucleotides matching TRBD1. Germline assignment: CDR1 LGHDT and CDR2 YNNKEL (reference sequence). This CDR3 has 15 amino acids. The trim removed 3 bases at V and 1 base at J, leaving 1 base unmatched. The CDR3 DNA reads TGTGCCAGCAGCCAGGGGACAGGGGGTAACTATGGCTACACCTTC. This sequence encodes CASSQGTGGNYGYTF.

The chain carries TRBV4-2 and TRBJ2-5; D is undetermined. Germline CDR1 and CDR2: LGHNA and YNFKEQ. The CDR3 sequence is 14 residues long. Trimming removed 4 bases from V and 1 base from J, with 10 bases in between. CDR3 sequence (DNA): TGTGCCAGCAGCCTAAGACTGAGCCAAGAGACCCAGTACTTC. Protein product: CASSLRLSQETQYF.

The chain employs TRBV3-1 and TRBJ2-7; no firm D call. CDR1 LGHDT and CDR2 YNNKEL come from the germline V gene (reference sequence). There are 13 residues in the CDR3. V dropped 9 bases and J dropped 0 bases, with 12 bases sitting between them. In nucleotides, the CDR3 is TGTGCCAGTTCCTCGCCCCCCTCCTACGAGCAGTACTTC. It encodes CASSSPPSYEQYF.

V is TRBV18 and J is TRBJ2-5; D unresolved. Germline V gene data show CDR1 as KGHSH and CDR2 as LQKENI. The V end lost 6 bases, the J end lost 5 bases, and 13 bases lay between the germline ends. This CDR3 spans 13 amino acids. The CDR3 DNA reads TGTGCCAGCTCGCCAGAGGTTGGGGAGACCCAGTACTTC. This sequence encodes CASSPEVGETQYF.

The genes are TRBV7-8 and TRBJ2-1; D is unresolved. This CDR3 contains 14 residues. The V gene's germline CDR1 is SGHVS and CDR2 FQNEAQ. Trimming took 2 bases from V and 2 from J, leaving 7 bases between them. The DNA for the CDR3 is TGTGCCAGCAGCTTACCAGGCCCCTACAATGAGCAGTTCTTC. This gives the protein CASSLPGPYNEQFF.

V gene TRBV29-1 combines with J gene TRBJ1-1; 7 nucleotides line up with TRBD1. The CDR3 length is 11 residues. Germline values: CDR1 SQVTM, CDR2 ANQGSEA. V trimming: 3 bases; J trimming: 6 bases; junction bases outside the gene matches: 1. The CDR3 DNA sequence: TGCAGCGTTGACAGGGGGGCTGAAGCTTTCTTT. Residues: CSVDRGAEAFF.

CDR3 bases: TGTGCCACCAGTGATTCGTTCCGGGGCGAGCAGTACTTC. It yields the protein CATSDSFRGEQYF. The chain is built from TRBV24-1 and TRBJ2-7, with D possibly TRBD2 on 5 matching bases. This CDR3 region has 13 residues. Germline V gives CDR1 KGHDR, CDR2 SFDVKD. V lost 2 bases and J 6 bases, leaving 10 bases between the germline ends.